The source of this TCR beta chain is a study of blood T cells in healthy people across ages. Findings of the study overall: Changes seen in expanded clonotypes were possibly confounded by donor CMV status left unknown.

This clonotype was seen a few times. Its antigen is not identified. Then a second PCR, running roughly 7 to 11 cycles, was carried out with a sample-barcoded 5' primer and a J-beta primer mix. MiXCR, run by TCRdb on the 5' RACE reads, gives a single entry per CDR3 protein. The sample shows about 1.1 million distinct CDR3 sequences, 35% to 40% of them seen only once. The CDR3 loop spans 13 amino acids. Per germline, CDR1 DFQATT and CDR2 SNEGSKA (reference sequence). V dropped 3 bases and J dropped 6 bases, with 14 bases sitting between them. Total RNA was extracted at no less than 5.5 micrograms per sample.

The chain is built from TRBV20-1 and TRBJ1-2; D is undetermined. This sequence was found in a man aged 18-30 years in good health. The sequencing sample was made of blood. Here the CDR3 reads CSASQSYKDGYTF. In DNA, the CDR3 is TGCAGTGCTAGCCAATCGTATAAGGATGGCTACACCTTC.